The rows below give T cell receptor beta chains drawn from one sample of a study of T cells in Graves' hyperthyroidism and ophthalmopathy. TCRdb independently ran MiXCR on the multiplex PCR reads; one entry per CDR3 protein. Found here are 500,000 to 600,000 distinct CDR3 sequences, 20% of them singletons; the top ten hold 45% to 50%. The sample was blood. These receptors originate from a man in his forties with Graves' ophthalmopathy. Each CDR3 is given with its conserved first and last residue. Fields, in order: V gene, clone size, D gene, J gene, CDR3 protein, CDR3 DNA. The D gene is left open where the match is weak. Only part of the rows carry a size: once, few, many, or a class if the clone is expanded.

v_gene: TRBV18; abundance: -; d_gene: -; j_gene: TRBJ1-6; CDR3aa: CASSPPVGTYNSPLHF; CDR3nt: TGTGCCAGCTCACCGCCCGTTGGGACCTATAATTCACCCCTCCACTTT
v_gene: TRBV11-3; abundance: many; d_gene: TRBD2; j_gene: TRBJ2-1; CDR3aa: CASIRAGGPSYNEQFF; CDR3nt: TGTGCCAGCATCAGAGCGGGAGGGCCTTCCTACAATGAGCAGTTCTTC
v_gene: TRBV7-2; abundance: few; d_gene: -; j_gene: TRBJ2-1; CDR3aa: CASLTPPGSSYNEQFF; CDR3nt: TGTGCCAGCCTCACCCCCCCGGGCAGCTCCTACAATGAGCAGTTCTTC
v_gene: TRBV20-1; abundance: few; d_gene: -; j_gene: TRBJ1-2; CDR3aa: CSASLGASYGYTF; CDR3nt: TGCAGTGCTAGCCTGGGGGCGAGCTATGGCTACACCTTC
v_gene: TRBV6-1; abundance: -; d_gene: -; j_gene: TRBJ2-1; CDR3aa: CAVGGNEQFF; CDR3nt: TGTGCCGTCGGGGGCAATGAGCAGTTCTTC
v_gene: TRBV7-2; abundance: many; d_gene: TRBD2; j_gene: TRBJ2-5; CDR3aa: CASSFLAGAGETQYF; CDR3nt: TGTGCCAGCAGCTTCCTAGCGGGGGCCGGAGAGACCCAGTACTTC
v_gene: TRBV20-1; abundance: -; d_gene: TRBD1; j_gene: TRBJ2-7; CDR3aa: CSASDPGQVSYEQYF; CDR3nt: TGCAGTGCTAGCGATCCGGGACAGGTATCCTACGAGCAGTACTTC
v_gene: TRBV15; abundance: -; d_gene: -; j_gene: TRBJ2-5; CDR3aa: CATSSVVSVQETQYF; CDR3nt: TGTGCCACCAGCAGTGTGGTAAGCGTTCAAGAGACCCAGTACTTC
v_gene: TRBV9; abundance: few; d_gene: -; j_gene: TRBJ1-6; CDR3aa: CASSVEGHSPLHF; CDR3nt: TGTGCCAGCAGCGTAGAGGGCCATTCACCCCTCCACTTT
v_gene: TRBV12-3/TRBV12-4; abundance: -; d_gene: -; j_gene: TRBJ1-2; CDR3aa: CASSPEGAGTINYDYTF; CDR3nt: TGTGCCAGCAGCCCAGAGGGAGCGGGGACAATTAACTATGACTACACCTTC
v_gene: TRBV18; abundance: -; d_gene: -; j_gene: TRBJ2-7; CDR3aa: CASSPTGGAGEQYF; CDR3nt: TGTGCCAGCTCACCAACTGGCGGCGCCGGGGAGCAGTACTTC
v_gene: TRBV3-1; abundance: -; d_gene: TRBD2; j_gene: TRBJ2-2; CDR3aa: CASSQDMSGGADGELFF; CDR3nt: TGTGCCAGCAGCCAGGATATGAGCGGGGGGGCCGACGGGGAGCTGTTTTTT
v_gene: TRBV2; abundance: -; d_gene: -; j_gene: TRBJ2-3; CDR3aa: CASNYGGGNAQYF; CDR3nt: TGTGCCAGCAATTACGGTGGCGGGAACGCGCAGTATTTT
v_gene: TRBV7-2; abundance: few; d_gene: TRBD2; j_gene: TRBJ2-5; CDR3aa: CTSSSTSVGMKTQYF; CDR3nt: TGTACCAGCAGCTCGACTAGCGTGGGTATGAAGACCCAGTACTTC
v_gene: TRBV2; abundance: many; d_gene: -; j_gene: TRBJ1-1; CDR3aa: CASSVGRGITEAFF; CDR3nt: TGTGCCAGCAGTGTAGGCAGGGGAATAACTGAAGCTTTCTTT
v_gene: TRBV15; abundance: -; d_gene: -; j_gene: TRBJ2-2; CDR3aa: CATSWRYTGELFF; CDR3nt: TGTGCCACCAGCTGGAGATACACCGGGGAGCTGTTTTTT
v_gene: TRBV28; abundance: many; d_gene: -; j_gene: TRBJ2-5; CDR3aa: CASKTQPTGYETQYF; CDR3nt: TGTGCCAGCAAAACTCAACCCACAGGGTATGAGACCCAGTACTTC
v_gene: TRBV9; abundance: few; d_gene: -; j_gene: TRBJ1-1; CDR3aa: CASSMGGLTEAFF; CDR3nt: TGTGCCAGCAGCATGGGTGGGCTCACTGAAGCTTTCTTT
v_gene: TRBV18; abundance: -; d_gene: -; j_gene: TRBJ1-5; CDR3aa: CASSPPIQGSSSNQPQHF; CDR3nt: TGTGCCAGCTCACCACCGATACAGGGTTCTTCGAGCAATCAGCCCCAGCATTTT
v_gene: TRBV30; abundance: -; d_gene: -; j_gene: TRBJ2-3; CDR3aa: CAWSLLAPTDTQYF; CDR3nt: TGTGCCTGGAGTCTCCTAGCGCCCACAGATACGCAGTATTTT
v_gene: TRBV27; abundance: -; d_gene: -; j_gene: TRBJ1-2; CDR3aa: CASSLLGGLDGYTF; CDR3nt: TGTGCCAGCAGTTTATTGGGGGGGCTGGATGGCTACACCTTC
v_gene: TRBV30; abundance: -; d_gene: -; j_gene: TRBJ2-7; CDR3aa: CAWSWGVIDEQYF; CDR3nt: TGTGCCTGGTCATGGGGTGTAATAGATGAGCAGTACTTC
v_gene: TRBV7-8; abundance: many; d_gene: -; j_gene: TRBJ2-2; CDR3aa: CASSLVQGNTGELFF; CDR3nt: TGTGCCAGCAGCTTAGTTCAGGGAAACACCGGGGAGCTGTTTTTT
v_gene: TRBV6-2/TRBV6-3; abundance: -; d_gene: -; j_gene: TRBJ2-7; CDR3aa: CASSRTPFGEQYF; CDR3nt: TGTGCCAGCAGTAGGACCCCCTTTGGCGAGCAGTACTTC
v_gene: TRBV13; abundance: -; d_gene: TRBD1; j_gene: TRBJ2-7; CDR3aa: CASSSLGGQGTYEQYF; CDR3nt: TGTGCCAGCAGCTCCCTTGGGGGACAGGGGACCTACGAGCAGTACTTC
v_gene: TRBV5-1; abundance: few; d_gene: -; j_gene: TRBJ2-3; CDR3aa: CASSLGPERWGDTQYF; CDR3nt: TGCGCCAGCAGCCTCGGGCCAGAGAGGTGGGGAGATACGCAGTATTTT
v_gene: TRBV20-1; abundance: few; d_gene: -; j_gene: TRBJ2-1; CDR3aa: CSASGSSYNEQFF; CDR3nt: TGCAGTGCTAGTGGGAGCTCCTACAATGAGCAGTTCTTC
v_gene: TRBV7-6; abundance: -; d_gene: TRBD2; j_gene: TRBJ2-3; CDR3aa: CASSLTSSGSTDTQYF; CDR3nt: TGTGCCAGCAGCTTAACCTCTAGCGGGTCGACAGATACGCAGTATTTT
v_gene: TRBV6-1; abundance: -; d_gene: TRBD2; j_gene: TRBJ2-6; CDR3aa: CASRVIAGGVSGANVLTF; CDR3nt: TGTGCCAGCAGAGTTATAGCGGGGGGCGTCTCTGGGGCCAACGTCCTGACTTTC
v_gene: TRBV7-9; abundance: few; d_gene: TRBD2; j_gene: TRBJ2-7; CDR3aa: CASSSLGLAGYEQYF; CDR3nt: TGTGCCAGCAGCTCCTTAGGACTAGCGGGTTACGAGCAGTACTTC
v_gene: TRBV19; abundance: few; d_gene: TRBD2; j_gene: TRBJ2-1; CDR3aa: CASSNLAGGHREQFF; CDR3nt: TGTGCCAGTAGTAATCTAGCGGGAGGGCACCGTGAGCAGTTCTTC
v_gene: TRBV7-7; abundance: few; d_gene: -; j_gene: TRBJ2-2; CDR3aa: CASSLGPGLDTGELFF; CDR3nt: TGTGCTAGCAGCTTAGGTCCAGGGCTGGATACCGGGGAGCTGTTTTTT
v_gene: TRBV5-1; abundance: few; d_gene: TRBD1; j_gene: TRBJ1-2; CDR3aa: CASSGDRVGYTF; CDR3nt: TGCGCCAGCAGCGGGGACAGGGTTGGCTACACCTTC
v_gene: TRBV6-1; abundance: few; d_gene: -; j_gene: TRBJ2-7; CDR3aa: CAISPGTGVGEQYF; CDR3nt: TGTGCCATCAGCCCCGGGACGGGAGTTGGAGAGCAGTACTTC
v_gene: TRBV2; abundance: many; d_gene: -; j_gene: TRBJ2-7; CDR3aa: CASSVGGEGVYEQYF; CDR3nt: TGTGCCAGCAGTGTGGGGGGAGAGGGCGTCTACGAGCAGTACTTC
v_gene: TRBV12-3/TRBV12-4; abundance: many; d_gene: -; j_gene: TRBJ2-3; CDR3aa: CASSEVTFGVSDTQYF; CDR3nt: TGTGCCAGCAGTGAAGTGACATTCGGGGTTTCAGATACGCAGTATTTT
v_gene: TRBV12-3/TRBV12-4; abundance: many; d_gene: TRBD1; j_gene: TRBJ2-7; CDR3aa: CASNLQGVDEQYF; CDR3nt: TGTGCCAGCAATCTACAGGGGGTGGACGAGCAGTACTTC
v_gene: TRBV19; abundance: -; d_gene: TRBD1; j_gene: TRBJ1-6; CDR3aa: CASSWRQGLNSPLHF; CDR3nt: TGTGCCAGCAGCTGGAGACAGGGACTAAATTCACCCCTCCACTTT
v_gene: TRBV11-2; abundance: many; d_gene: -; j_gene: TRBJ1-2; CDR3aa: CASSREGLDIGTF; CDR3nt: TGTGCCAGCAGCCGAGAGGGGCTAGACATAGGCACCTTC
v_gene: TRBV9; abundance: -; d_gene: TRBD1; j_gene: TRBJ1-2; CDR3aa: CASSPSGTARGYTF; CDR3nt: TGTGCCAGCAGCCCATCCGGGACAGCAAGGGGCTACACCTTC
v_gene: TRBV20-1; abundance: few; d_gene: TRBD2; j_gene: TRBJ2-3; CDR3aa: CSARGLAGNTDTQYF; CDR3nt: TGCAGTGCTAGAGGACTAGCGGGAAACACAGATACGCAGTATTTT
v_gene: TRBV30; abundance: many; d_gene: -; j_gene: TRBJ2-2; CDR3aa: CAWTYLANTGELFF; CDR3nt: TGTGCCTGGACGTATTTGGCGAACACCGGGGAGCTGTTTTTT
v_gene: TRBV6-2/TRBV6-3; abundance: -; d_gene: -; j_gene: TRBJ1-1; CDR3aa: CASSLSLTNVGTEAFF; CDR3nt: TGTGCCAGCAGTTTAAGCCTAACGAACGTTGGCACTGAAGCTTTCTTT
v_gene: TRBV29-1; abundance: many; d_gene: TRBD1; j_gene: TRBJ2-6; CDR3aa: CSVGSRTGPGANVLTF; CDR3nt: TGCAGCGTTGGGTCGAGGACAGGGCCCGGGGCCAACGTCCTGACTTTC
v_gene: TRBV28; abundance: few; d_gene: -; j_gene: TRBJ2-5; CDR3aa: CASTRLGMGETQYF; CDR3nt: TGTGCCAGCACCCGCCTGGGGATGGGAGAGACCCAGTACTTC
v_gene: TRBV18; abundance: -; d_gene: TRBD1; j_gene: TRBJ1-6; CDR3aa: CASYRQGSPLHF; CDR3nt: TGTGCCAGCTACAGACAGGGTTCACCCCTCCACTTT
v_gene: TRBV28; abundance: many; d_gene: TRBD2; j_gene: TRBJ2-7; CDR3aa: CASITPSGSFYEQYF; CDR3nt: TGTGCCAGCATCACCCCTAGCGGCTCGTTCTACGAGCAGTACTTC
v_gene: TRBV12-3/TRBV12-4; abundance: few; d_gene: TRBD1; j_gene: TRBJ1-2; CDR3aa: CASRAGRYRGSYGYTF; CDR3nt: TGTGCCAGCAGAGCAGGGAGGTACAGGGGCAGCTATGGCTACACCTTC
v_gene: TRBV7-6; abundance: once; d_gene: -; j_gene: TRBJ1-1; CDR3aa: CASSSLARADTEAFF; CDR3nt: TGTGCCAGCAGCTCCTTGGCCCGGGCGGACACTGAAGCTTTCTTT
v_gene: TRBV7-9; abundance: -; d_gene: -; j_gene: TRBJ2-7; CDR3aa: CASSLSLDEQYF; CDR3nt: TGTGCCAGCAGCTTAAGCCTCGACGAGCAGTACTTC
v_gene: TRBV2; abundance: -; d_gene: TRBD2; j_gene: TRBJ2-1; CDR3aa: CASNDGTSVFNEQFF; CDR3nt: TGTGCCAGCAATGACGGGACTAGCGTCTTCAATGAGCAGTTCTTC
v_gene: TRBV7-9; abundance: -; d_gene: TRBD1; j_gene: TRBJ2-3; CDR3aa: CASSFIGTGPTDTQYF; CDR3nt: TGTGCCAGCAGCTTCATTGGGACAGGGCCCACAGATACGCAGTATTTT
v_gene: TRBV15; abundance: many; d_gene: TRBD1; j_gene: TRBJ1-1; CDR3aa: CATSNTGGAYTEAFF; CDR3nt: TGTGCCACCAGCAATACAGGGGGCGCGTACACTGAAGCTTTCTTT